The present T cell receptor (beta chain) was sequenced within a study of cytotoxic CD8 clonotypes in ibrutinib-treated CLL. The study's findings and limits: Sampling schedules were unmatched across sustained-remission and progressing patients.

Worth noting for this clone: Its antigen is not known.

Only in-frame clones appear in the TCRdb table, and some are missing; sequencing was by immunoSEQ multiplex PCR. The repertoire holds approximately 150,000 clones, with approximately 80% as singletons. V was clipped by 5 bases and J by 0 bases, with 8 bases between them. This CDR3 region has 14 residues. Germline-derived CDR1 and CDR2 are SGDLS and YYNGEE. Sequencing was performed on PBMCs, taken after 12 months of ibrutinib treatment. J is TRBJ2-2 and V is TRBV9, with a possible D match to TRBD1 (6 bases). This receptor was taken from a human donor with chronic lymphocytic leukemia. The CDR3 region is CASREGANTGELFF. The CDR3 nucleotides are TGTGCCAGCAGAGAGGGGGCGAACACCGGGGAGCTGTTTTTT.